This T cell receptor beta chain comes out of a study of shared clonotypes between healthy human individuals. This clone has more than one count but fewer than ten. Deep was the level at which the assay was run. Generated by immunoSEQ multiplex PCR, the TCRdb table keeps only in-frame clones and is missing some. There are about a million clones in the sample; roughly 77% occur only once, and 0.85% to 1% lies in the top ten. Germline V lookup: CDR1 SGHNT, CDR2 YYREEE (reference sequence). CDR3 length: 13 residues. Trimming shortened V by 4 bases and J by 5 bases, and 13 bases separated the two germline ends.

The chain uses TRBV5-4 and TRBJ2-7, with a weak D call TRBD2 (6 bases). What was sequenced was memory CD4+ T cells from PBMCs. Subset in this sample: CD45RA-negative fraction. The clonotype comes from a man aged 18 to 29 in good health. Some clones in this sample may be carry-over from other donors' samples. The CDR3 nucleotides are TGTGCCAGCAGCCTAGGCGGGGCCGACGAGCAGTACTTC. This codes for CASSLGGADEQYF. The full variable domain, in which reference TRBV5-4 and TRBJ2-7 provide the parts outside the CDR3, is ETGVTQSPTHLIKTRGQQVTLRCSSQSGHNTVSWYQQALGQGPQFIFQYYREEENGRGNFPPRFSGLQFPNYSSELNVNALELDDSALYLCASSLGGADEQYFGPGTRLTVT.